This is a list of T cell receptor beta chains from one sample in a study of CD8+CD57+ T cells in acquired aplastic anemia. TCRdb redid the calling of the reads with MiXCR, one entry per CDR3 protein. The data contain some 120,000 distinct CDR3 sequences, almost 40% of them singletons. Material for sequencing was sorted CD4+, CD8+, or CD8+CD57+ T cells (not recorded which) from PBMCs. The receptors here all came from a human donor with aplastic anemia. Each CDR3 is given with its conserved first and last residue. The D gene is left open where the match is weak. The size field is filled for only some rows; it gives once, few, many or a size class.

v_gene: TRBV7-6; d_gene: .; j_gene: TRBJ1-2; abundance: .; CDR3nt: TGTGCCAGCAGCTTTCGCCAGGGCTATGGCTACACCTTC; CDR3aa: CASSFRQGYGYTF
v_gene: TRBV4-1; d_gene: .; j_gene: TRBJ1-2; abundance: many; CDR3nt: TGCGCCAGCAGCCTCCAAGGCGGGGGGGCTATTAGCTATGGCTACACCTTC; CDR3aa: CASSLQGGGAISYGYTF
v_gene: TRBV3-1; d_gene: .; j_gene: TRBJ2-5; abundance: .; CDR3nt: TGTGCCAGCAGCCAACGGGGCCAAGAGACCCAGTACTTC; CDR3aa: CASSQRGQETQYF
v_gene: TRBV15; d_gene: TRBD1; j_gene: TRBJ2-6; abundance: .; CDR3nt: TGTGCCACCAGCGGGACAGCCTCTGGGGCCAACGTCCTGACTTTC; CDR3aa: CATSGTASGANVLTF
v_gene: TRBV10-3; d_gene: .; j_gene: TRBJ2-7; abundance: .; CDR3nt: TGTGCCACCAGTGTGACACAGGCCTACGAGCAGTACTTC; CDR3aa: CATSVTQAYEQYF
v_gene: TRBV11-1; d_gene: TRBD1; j_gene: TRBJ1-1; abundance: .; CDR3nt: TGTGCCAGCAGCTCCCCCGGGACAGGGAACACTGAAGCTTTCTTT; CDR3aa: CASSSPGTGNTEAFF
v_gene: TRBV20-1; d_gene: TRBD2; j_gene: TRBJ2-3; abundance: .; CDR3nt: TGCAGTGCTAGAGATTTTAAGGCGGGGGACACAGATACGCAGTATTTT; CDR3aa: CSARDFKAGDTDTQYF
v_gene: TRBV4-2; d_gene: TRBD2; j_gene: TRBJ2-5; abundance: many; CDR3nt: TGTGCCAGCAGTGACCCGGGGGGGGAGACCCAGTACTTC; CDR3aa: CASSDPGGETQYF
v_gene: TRBV30; d_gene: TRBD1; j_gene: TRBJ1-5; abundance: few; CDR3nt: TGTGCCTGGAGTTGGGGACAGTCACTTCAGCCCCAGCATTTT; CDR3aa: CAWSWGQSLQPQHF
v_gene: TRBV28; d_gene: TRBD1; j_gene: TRBJ1-6; abundance: .; CDR3nt: TGTGCCAGCAGCCGGACAGGGGCGTCCACTTCACCCCTCCACTTT; CDR3aa: CASSRTGASTSPLHF
v_gene: TRBV7-3; d_gene: .; j_gene: TRBJ2-1; abundance: many; CDR3nt: TGTGCCAGCAGCATAATGGGGGCCGGAGAGCAGTTCTTC; CDR3aa: CASSIMGAGEQFF
v_gene: TRBV10-3; d_gene: .; j_gene: TRBJ2-7; abundance: .; CDR3nt: TGTGCCATCACCGGGTACAGGGCCACCTACGAGCAGTACTTC; CDR3aa: CAITGYRATYEQYF
v_gene: TRBV10-3; d_gene: .; j_gene: TRBJ2-2; abundance: many; CDR3nt: TGTGCCATCAGTGGGGATCGGGGAGCGAACACCGGGGAGCTGTTTTTT; CDR3aa: CAISGDRGANTGELFF
v_gene: TRBV19; d_gene: .; j_gene: TRBJ2-7; abundance: .; CDR3nt: TGTGCCAGTAGTATAGTCAGGGAGGCCGAGCAGTACTTC; CDR3aa: CASSIVREAEQYF
v_gene: TRBV2; d_gene: TRBD1; j_gene: TRBJ2-4; abundance: many; CDR3nt: TGTGCCAGCAGGGCCGGGACAGGGATGAACATTCAGTACTTC; CDR3aa: CASRAGTGMNIQYF
v_gene: TRBV29-1; d_gene: .; j_gene: TRBJ1-2; abundance: .; CDR3nt: TGCAGCGTTGACCCTACCGACCTCTATGGCTACACCTTC; CDR3aa: CSVDPTDLYGYTF
v_gene: TRBV2; d_gene: .; j_gene: TRBJ1-2; abundance: many; CDR3nt: TGTGCCAGCAGTCTCAGGGGCAACTATGGCTACACCTTC; CDR3aa: CASSLRGNYGYTF
v_gene: TRBV5-6; d_gene: .; j_gene: TRBJ2-6; abundance: many; CDR3nt: TGTGCCAGCAGCCAGCTGGTCTCTGGGGCCAACGTCCTGACTTTC; CDR3aa: CASSQLVSGANVLTF
v_gene: TRBV4-3; d_gene: .; j_gene: TRBJ1-1; abundance: .; CDR3nt: TGCGCCAGCAGCCAAGAGAGATCCCAGAACACTGAAGCTTTCTTT; CDR3aa: CASSQERSQNTEAFF
v_gene: TRBV4-1; d_gene: .; j_gene: TRBJ2-5; abundance: many; CDR3nt: TGCGCCAGCAGCGAAGCATGGGGACCCATCGGCGGAGAGACCCAGTACTTC; CDR3aa: CASSEAWGPIGGETQYF
v_gene: TRBV6-1; d_gene: TRBD1; j_gene: TRBJ1-5; abundance: few; CDR3nt: TGTGCCAGCAGCTGGGCCCGACAGGGGGTATCTGGGAATCAGCCCCAGCATTTT; CDR3aa: CASSWARQGVSGNQPQHF
v_gene: TRBV12-3/TRBV12-4; d_gene: TRBD1; j_gene: TRBJ1-2; abundance: many; CDR3nt: TGTGCCAGCAGTAAGACAGGGAACTATGGCTACACCTTC; CDR3aa: CASSKTGNYGYTF
v_gene: TRBV2; d_gene: .; j_gene: TRBJ1-4; abundance: .; CDR3nt: TGTGCCAGCAGCTTATTGGGGACAACTAATGAAAAACTGTTTTTT; CDR3aa: CASSLLGTTNEKLFF
v_gene: TRBV24-1; d_gene: .; j_gene: TRBJ2-3; abundance: few; CDR3nt: TGTGCCACCAGTGTGGGGGAGTTGGGAACAGATACGCAGTATTTT; CDR3aa: CATSVGELGTDTQYF
v_gene: TRBV29-1; d_gene: TRBD1; j_gene: TRBJ2-5; abundance: .; CDR3nt: TGCAGCGTTTTACGGGACAGGGCTGGAGAGACCCAGTACTTC; CDR3aa: CSVLRDRAGETQYF
v_gene: TRBV13; d_gene: .; j_gene: TRBJ1-1; abundance: once; CDR3nt: TGTGCCAGCTCGCAGGACCTTCGCTTCGATGAAGCTTTCTTT; CDR3aa: CASSQDLRFDEAFF
v_gene: TRBV10-1; d_gene: .; j_gene: TRBJ2-3; abundance: once; CDR3nt: TGCGCCAGCAGTGAGTCGGGGCTAGCGATTGGGGGAGATACGCAGTATTTT; CDR3aa: CASSESGLAIGGDTQYF
v_gene: TRBV19; d_gene: .; j_gene: TRBJ1-5; abundance: .; CDR3nt: TGTGCCAGTAGTACGACAGTGACTCGGGATCAGCCCCAGCATTTT; CDR3aa: CASSTTVTRDQPQHF
v_gene: TRBV27; d_gene: TRBD1; j_gene: TRBJ1-6; abundance: many; CDR3nt: TGTGCCAGCAGTTCAGCAAGGACAGGGGGCTCTTCACCCCTCCACTTT; CDR3aa: CASSSARTGGSSPLHF